A selection of T cell receptor beta chains follows, all from one sample in a study of glioma-infiltrating T cells after dendritic cell vaccination. The data were produced by immunoSEQ multiplex PCR, yet TCRdb's version contains in-frame clones alone and is incomplete. The sample has some 10,000 clones, roughly 77% seen once. The sequencing used blood, collected after dendritic cell vaccination. The receptors come from a human donor with glioblastoma. The CDR3 runs from the conserved cysteine through the conserved F or W. Fields, in order: CDR3 DNA, CDR3 protein, J gene, V gene, D gene, clone size, CDR3 length. D genes are given only for firm matches. Clone size is not always given. Where it is, it says once, few, many or a class for expanded clones.

DNA: TGTGCCTGGAGTGAGGGGGACGGCACCTACGAGCAGTACTTC
CDR3: CAWSEGDGTYEQYF
J: TRBJ2-7
V: TRBV30
D: NA
size: NA
length: 14

DNA: TGTGCCAGCAGTTACGGGGCAGGTAATCAGCCCCAGCATTTT
CDR3: CASSYGAGNQPQHF
J: TRBJ1-5
V: TRBV6-5
D: NA
size: NA
length: 14

DNA: TGTGCCAGCAGCTTACCCGTAGGAGCGTTGAGCGAGCAGTACTTC
CDR3: CASSLPVGALSEQYF
J: TRBJ2-7
V: TRBV7-9
D: NA
size: NA
length: 15

DNA: TGTGCCAGCAGTAAGGGACAGGCGAGCTCCTACGAGCAGTACTTC
CDR3: CASSKGQASSYEQYF
J: TRBJ2-7
V: TRBV27
D: TRBD1
size: NA
length: 15

DNA: TGCGCCAGCAGCCAAGATCCGGGAAACACCGGGGAGCTGTTTTTT
CDR3: CASSQDPGNTGELFF
J: TRBJ2-2
V: TRBV4-1
D: NA
size: NA
length: 15

DNA: TGTGCCAGCAGCACCCGACAGAAACCAGCTAACTATGGCTACACCTTC
CDR3: CASSTRQKPANYGYTF
J: TRBJ1-2
V: TRBV7-2
D: NA
size: NA
length: 16

DNA: TGTGCCATCAGTGCCAGGACAGAGGGTCAGCCCCAGCATTTT
CDR3: CAISARTEGQPQHF
J: TRBJ1-5
V: TRBV10-3
D: NA
size: NA
length: 14

DNA: TGTGCCAGCAGCGAGAGCCCGACTAGCCTTCTTAGCATTCAGTACTTC
CDR3: CASSESPTSLLSIQYF
J: TRBJ2-4
V: TRBV9
D: TRBD2
size: few
length: 16

DNA: TGTGCCAGCAGTGATCTGACAGCTAACTATGGCTACACCTTC
CDR3: CASSDLTANYGYTF
J: TRBJ1-2
V: TRBV6-5
D: NA
size: NA
length: 14

DNA: TGTGCCAGCAGTTTGACAGGGGGCGGGGAGCTGTTTTTT
CDR3: CASSLTGGGELFF
J: TRBJ2-2
V: TRBV6-6
D: TRBD1
size: NA
length: 13

DNA: TGTGCCAGCAGCCAAGAAGACAGGCGGACTAGCCCTCCCTACGAGCAGTACTTC
CDR3: CASSQEDRRTSPPYEQYF
J: TRBJ2-7
V: TRBV14
D: TRBD2
size: NA
length: 18

DNA: TGTGCCAGCAGCTTTCGCGGTGGGTCCTACAATGAGCAGTTCTTC
CDR3: CASSFRGGSYNEQFF
J: TRBJ2-1
V: TRBV5-5
D: NA
size: NA
length: 15

DNA: TGTGCCAGCAGCTCACAGGGCAGGAATTCACCCCTCCACTTT
CDR3: CASSSQGRNSPLHF
J: TRBJ1-6
V: TRBV11-2
D: NA
size: NA
length: 14

DNA: TGCGCCAGCAGCTTGACGGGAGAAGAGACCCAGTACTTC
CDR3: CASSLTGEETQYF
J: TRBJ2-5
V: TRBV5-1
D: NA
size: NA
length: 13

DNA: TGTGCCAGTAGCACAGCCGGGACAGTCACAGATACGCAGTATTTT
CDR3: CASSTAGTVTDTQYF
J: TRBJ2-3
V: TRBV19
D: TRBD1
size: NA
length: 15

DNA: TGCGCCAGCAGCCGGTCCCCGCTGCGGGAGGGCGTATACAATGAGCAGTTCTTC
CDR3: CASSRSPLREGVYNEQFF
J: TRBJ2-1
V: TRBV4-3
D: TRBD2
size: NA
length: 18

DNA: TGTGCCAGCAGCGTAGGCCCAGGGGGGATGAACATTGAAGCTTTCTTT
CDR3: CASSVGPGGMNIEAFF
J: TRBJ1-1
V: TRBV9
D: TRBD1
size: few
length: 16

DNA: TGTGCCACACGAGCAGGGGGACAGGGATCGGGCACTGAAGCTTTCTTT
CDR3: CATRAGGQGSGTEAFF
J: TRBJ1-1
V: TRBV15
D: TRBD1
size: NA
length: 16

DNA: TGTGCCACCACTGGAAGACAGGGGGTTCATGGCTACACCTTC
CDR3: CATTGRQGVHGYTF
J: TRBJ1-2
V: TRBV28
D: TRBD1
size: NA
length: 14

DNA: TGTGCCAGCAGTGCGCCGGGGGTCTCTGGGGCCAACGTCCTGACTTTC
CDR3: CASSAPGVSGANVLTF
J: TRBJ2-6
V: TRBV5-4
D: NA
size: few
length: 16

DNA: TGCGCCAGCAGCTTTCTTCGTCAGGGGGCCACAGATACGCAGTATTTT
CDR3: CASSFLRQGATDTQYF
J: TRBJ2-3
V: TRBV5-1
D: TRBD1
size: NA
length: 16

DNA: TGTGCCAGCAGCGGCGGGACAGCCCAAGAGACCCAGTACTTC
CDR3: CASSGGTAQETQYF
J: TRBJ2-5
V: TRBV7-8
D: NA
size: NA
length: 14

DNA: TGTGCCAGCAGTTTGGGGCGTATACTGGATGAGCAGTTCTTC
CDR3: CASSLGRILDEQFF
J: TRBJ2-1
V: TRBV27
D: NA
size: NA
length: 14

DNA: TGTGCCAGCAGCTTGGACCAGGGTGGTTATGGCTACACCTTC
CDR3: CASSLDQGGYGYTF
J: TRBJ1-2
V: TRBV5-4
D: NA
size: NA
length: 14

DNA: TGTGCCAGCAGCTTAGGGGACAGGCGGTTGGGGGATACGCAGTATTTT
CDR3: CASSLGDRRLGDTQYF
J: TRBJ2-3
V: TRBV11-3
D: TRBD1
size: NA
length: 16